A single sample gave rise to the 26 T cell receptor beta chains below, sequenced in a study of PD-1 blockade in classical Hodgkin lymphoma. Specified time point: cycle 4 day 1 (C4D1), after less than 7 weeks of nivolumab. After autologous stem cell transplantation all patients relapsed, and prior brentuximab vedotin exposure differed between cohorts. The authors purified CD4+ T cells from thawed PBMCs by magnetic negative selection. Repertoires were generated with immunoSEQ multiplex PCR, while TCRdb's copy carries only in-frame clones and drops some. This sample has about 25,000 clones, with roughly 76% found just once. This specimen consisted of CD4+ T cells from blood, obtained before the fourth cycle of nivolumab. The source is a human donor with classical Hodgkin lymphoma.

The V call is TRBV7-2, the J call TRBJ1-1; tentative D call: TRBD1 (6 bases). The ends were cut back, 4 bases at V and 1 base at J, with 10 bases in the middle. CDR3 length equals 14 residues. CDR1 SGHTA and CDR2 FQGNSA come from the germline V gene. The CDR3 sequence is CASSYRTANTEAFF. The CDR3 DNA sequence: TGTGCCAGCAGCTACCGGACAGCGAACACTGAAGCTTTCTTT.

CDR3 sequence: CASSLVGGRGEQYF. CDR3 DNA: TGTGCCAGCAGCTTAGTCGGGGGGCGCGGCGAGCAGTACTTC. V is TRBV7-9 and J is TRBJ2-7, with a weak D call TRBD2 (7 bases). This CDR3 spans 14 amino acids. Germline V gene data show CDR1 as SEHNR and CDR2 as FQNEAQ (reference sequence). The V end lost 1 base, the J end lost 6 bases, and 13 bases lay between the germline ends.

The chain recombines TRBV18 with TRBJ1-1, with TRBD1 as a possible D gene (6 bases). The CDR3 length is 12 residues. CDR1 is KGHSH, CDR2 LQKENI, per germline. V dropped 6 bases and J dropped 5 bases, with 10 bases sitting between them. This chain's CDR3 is CASSPGATEAFF. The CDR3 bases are TGTGCCAGCTCCCCGGGGGCGACTGAAGCTTTCTTT.

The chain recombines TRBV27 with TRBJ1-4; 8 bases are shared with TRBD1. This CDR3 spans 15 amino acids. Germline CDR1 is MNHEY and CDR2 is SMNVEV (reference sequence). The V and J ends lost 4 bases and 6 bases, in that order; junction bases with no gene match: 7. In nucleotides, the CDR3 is TGTGCCAGCAGTTCGCCAGGGGGCAGCGATGAAAAACTGTTTTTT. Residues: CASSSPGGSDEKLFF. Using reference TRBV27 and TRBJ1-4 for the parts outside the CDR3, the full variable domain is EAQVTQNPRYLITVTGKKLTVTCSQNMNHEYMSWYRQDPGLGLRQIYYSMNVEVTDKGDVPEGYKVSRKEKRNFPLILESPSPNQTSLYFCASSSPGGSDEKLFFGSGTQLSVL.

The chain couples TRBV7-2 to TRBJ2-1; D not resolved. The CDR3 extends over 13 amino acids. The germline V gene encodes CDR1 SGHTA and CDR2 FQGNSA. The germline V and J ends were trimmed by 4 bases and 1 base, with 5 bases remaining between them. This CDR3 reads CASSSPSYNEQFF. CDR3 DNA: TGTGCCAGCAGCTCGCCTTCCTACAATGAGCAGTTCTTC. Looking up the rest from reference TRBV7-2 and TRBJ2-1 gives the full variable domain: GAGVSQSPSNKVTEKGKDVELRCDPISGHTALYWYRQSLGQGLEFLIYFQGNSAPDKSGLPSDRFSAERTGGSVSTLTIQRTQQEDSAVYLCASSSPSYNEQFFGPGTRLTVL.

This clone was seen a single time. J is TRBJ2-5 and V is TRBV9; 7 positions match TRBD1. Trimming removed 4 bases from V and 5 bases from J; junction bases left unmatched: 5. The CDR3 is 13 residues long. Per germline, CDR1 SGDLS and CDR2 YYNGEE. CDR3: CASSPTGVETQYF. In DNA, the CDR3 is TGTGCCAGCAGCCCTACAGGGGTGGAGACCCAGTACTTC.

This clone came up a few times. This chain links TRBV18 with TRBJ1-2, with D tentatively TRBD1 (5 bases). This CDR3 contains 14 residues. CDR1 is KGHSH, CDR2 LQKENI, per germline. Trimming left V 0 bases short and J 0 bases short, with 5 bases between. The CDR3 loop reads CASSPPGANYGYTF. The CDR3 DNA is TGTGCCAGCTCACCACCAGGGGCTAACTATGGCTACACCTTC.

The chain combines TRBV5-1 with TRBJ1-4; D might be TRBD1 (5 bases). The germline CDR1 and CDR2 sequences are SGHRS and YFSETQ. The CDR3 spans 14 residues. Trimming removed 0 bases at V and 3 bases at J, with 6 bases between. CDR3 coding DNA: TGCGCCAGCAGCTTGGGGGGACCTAATGAAAAACTGTTTTTT. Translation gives CASSLGGPNEKLFF.

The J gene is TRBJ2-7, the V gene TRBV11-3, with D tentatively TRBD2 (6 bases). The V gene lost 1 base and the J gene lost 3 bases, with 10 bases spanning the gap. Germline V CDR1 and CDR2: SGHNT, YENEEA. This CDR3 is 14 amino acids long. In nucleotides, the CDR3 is TGTGCCAGCAGCTTAGGGTACGGGGGCTACGAGCAGTACTTC. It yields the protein CASSLGYGGYEQYF.

In DNA form, the CDR3 reads TGTGCCATATCAACAGGGAAGTTTGGCTACACCTTC. Translated: CAISTGKFGYTF. V usage is TRBV28 and J usage is TRBJ1-2; possible D gene TRBD1, 6 bases. This CDR3 contains 12 residues. The V end was cut by 10 bases, the J end by 7 bases, with 16 bases between. CDR1 is MDHEN, CDR2 SYDVKM, per germline.

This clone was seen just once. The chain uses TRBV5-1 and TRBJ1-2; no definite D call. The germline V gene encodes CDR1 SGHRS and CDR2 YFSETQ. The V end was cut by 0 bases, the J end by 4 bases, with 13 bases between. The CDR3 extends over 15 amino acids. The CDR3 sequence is CASSLAAGLGYGYTF. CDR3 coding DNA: TGCGCCAGCAGCTTGGCCGCGGGATTAGGCTATGGCTACACCTTC.

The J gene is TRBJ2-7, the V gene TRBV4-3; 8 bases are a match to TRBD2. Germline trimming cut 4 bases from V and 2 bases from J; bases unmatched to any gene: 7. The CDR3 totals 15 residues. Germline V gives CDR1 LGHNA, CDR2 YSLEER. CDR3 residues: CASSLERGFAYEQYF. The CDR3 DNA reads TGCGCCAGCAGCCTTGAGCGGGGGTTCGCCTACGAGCAGTACTTC.

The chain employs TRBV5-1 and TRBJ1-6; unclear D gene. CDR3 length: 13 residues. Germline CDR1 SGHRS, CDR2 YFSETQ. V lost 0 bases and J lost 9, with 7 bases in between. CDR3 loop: CASSLAARSPLHF. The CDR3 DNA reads TGCGCCAGCAGCTTGGCCGCCCGTTCACCCCTCCACTTT.

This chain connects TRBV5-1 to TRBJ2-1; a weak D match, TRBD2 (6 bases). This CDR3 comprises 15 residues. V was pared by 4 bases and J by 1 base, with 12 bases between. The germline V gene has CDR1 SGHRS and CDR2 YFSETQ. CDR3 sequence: CASSRTGESYNEQFF. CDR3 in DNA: TGCGCCAGCAGCCGTACGGGGGAATCCTACAATGAGCAGTTCTTC.

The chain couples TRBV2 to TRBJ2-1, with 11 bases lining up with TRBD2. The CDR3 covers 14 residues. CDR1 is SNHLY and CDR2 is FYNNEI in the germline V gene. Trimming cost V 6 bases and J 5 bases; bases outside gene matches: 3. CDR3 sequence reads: CASSGTSGNNEQFF. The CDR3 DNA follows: TGTGCCAGCAGCGGGACTAGCGGTAACAATGAGCAGTTCTTC.

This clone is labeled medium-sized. In DNA form, the CDR3 reads TGTGCCAGCATCAAACAGGGGCAGGGACGTCAAGATAACTATGGCTACACCTTC. Encoded protein: CASIKQGQGRQDNYGYTF. This chain uses TRBV21-1 with TRBJ1-2; TRBD1, the D gene given by the table, was not confirmed from the DNA. TRBV21-1 corresponds to a pseudogene. There are 18 residues in the CDR3.

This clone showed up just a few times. The CDR3: CASRGTAGGTEAFF. CDR3 coding DNA: TGTGCCAGTAGAGGAACAGCAGGGGGCACTGAAGCTTTCTTT. The chain combines TRBV19 with TRBJ1-1; TRBD1 matches 7 bases. Germline CDR1 is LNHDA and CDR2 is SQIVND (reference sequence). CDR3 length equals 14 residues. The V segment lost 6 bases and the J segment 4 bases; nucleotides outside the gene matches: 8. Full variable domain (outside the CDR3, taken from reference TRBV19 and TRBJ1-1): DGGITQSPKYLFRKEGQNVTLSCEQNLNHDAMYWYRQDPGQGLRLIYYSQIVNDFQKGDIAEGYSVSREKKESFPLTVTSAQKNPTAFYLCASRGTAGGTEAFFGQGTRLTVV.

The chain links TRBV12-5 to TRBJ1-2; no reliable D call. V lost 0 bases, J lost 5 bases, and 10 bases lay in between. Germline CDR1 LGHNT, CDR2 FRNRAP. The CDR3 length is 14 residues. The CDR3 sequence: CASGLVPGIYGYTF. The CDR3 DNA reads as TGTGCTAGTGGTTTGGTACCAGGCATTTATGGCTACACCTTC.

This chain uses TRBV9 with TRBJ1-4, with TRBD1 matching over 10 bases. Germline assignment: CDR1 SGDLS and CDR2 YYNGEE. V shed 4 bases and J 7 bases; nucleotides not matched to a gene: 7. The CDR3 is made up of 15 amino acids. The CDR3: CASSPRDRGAEKLFF. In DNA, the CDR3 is TGTGCCAGCAGCCCGCGGGACAGGGGAGCTGAAAAACTGTTTTTT. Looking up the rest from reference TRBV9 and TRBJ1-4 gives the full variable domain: DSGVTQTPKHLITATGQRVTLRCSPRSGDLSVYWYQQSLDQGLQFLIQYYNGEERAKGNILERFSAQQFPDLHSELNLSSLELGDSALYFCASSPRDRGAEKLFFGSGTQLSVL.

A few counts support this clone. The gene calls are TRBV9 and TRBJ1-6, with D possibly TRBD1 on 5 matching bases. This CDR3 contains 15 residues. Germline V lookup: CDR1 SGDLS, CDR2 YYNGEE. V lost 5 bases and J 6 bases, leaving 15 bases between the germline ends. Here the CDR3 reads CASSRTTDPNSPLHF. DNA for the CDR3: TGTGCCAGCAGTCGGACAACCGACCCTAATTCACCCCTCCACTTT.

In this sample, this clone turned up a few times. The CDR3 region has the DNA TGTGCCAGCAGTTTGGCCGGGACAGTAGAAGCTTTCTTT. It translates to CASSLAGTVEAFF. This sequence joins TRBV27 and TRBJ1-1; 7 nucleotides agree with TRBD1. Unmatched junction bases numbered 6, after V lost 3 bases and J lost 8 bases. Germline loops: CDR1 MNHEY, CDR2 SMNVEV (reference sequence). The CDR3 length is 13 residues.

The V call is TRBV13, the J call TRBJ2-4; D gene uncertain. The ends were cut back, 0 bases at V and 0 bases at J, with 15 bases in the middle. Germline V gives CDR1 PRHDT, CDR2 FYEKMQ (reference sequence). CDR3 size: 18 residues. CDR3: CASSLGLQLQLAKNIQYF. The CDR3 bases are TGTGCCAGCAGCTTAGGGCTACAGTTACAACTAGCCAAAAACATTCAGTACTTC.

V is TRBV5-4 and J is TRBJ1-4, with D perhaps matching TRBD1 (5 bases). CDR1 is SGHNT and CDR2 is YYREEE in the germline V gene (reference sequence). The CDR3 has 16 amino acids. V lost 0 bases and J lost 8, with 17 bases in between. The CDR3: CASSLGKGTNAEKLFF. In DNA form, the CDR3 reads TGTGCCAGCAGCTTGGGGAAGGGGACTAATGCGGAAAAACTGTTTTTT.

The CDR3 here is CASSLGLAGAIYEQYF. CDR3 bases: TGCGCCAGCAGCCTAGGGCTAGCGGGGGCCATATACGAGCAGTACTTC. The chain employs TRBV4-3 and TRBJ2-7, with 10 positions matching TRBD2. Germline-derived CDR1 and CDR2 are LGHNA and YSLEER. J was trimmed by 4 bases and V by 4 bases; bases with no gene match: 10. CDR3 size: 16 residues.

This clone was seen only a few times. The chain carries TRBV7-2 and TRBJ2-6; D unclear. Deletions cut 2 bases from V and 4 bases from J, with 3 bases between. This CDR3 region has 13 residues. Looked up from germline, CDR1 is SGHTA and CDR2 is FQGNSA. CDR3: CASSLPGANVLTF. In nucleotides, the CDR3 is TGTGCCAGCAGCTTACCGGGGGCCAACGTCCTGACTTTC. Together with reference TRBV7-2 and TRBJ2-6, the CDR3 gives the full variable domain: GAGVSQSPSNKVTEKGKDVELRCDPISGHTALYWYRQSLGQGLEFLIYFQGNSAPDKSGLPSDRFSAERTGGSVSTLTIQRTQQEDSAVYLCASSLPGANVLTFGAGSRLTVL.

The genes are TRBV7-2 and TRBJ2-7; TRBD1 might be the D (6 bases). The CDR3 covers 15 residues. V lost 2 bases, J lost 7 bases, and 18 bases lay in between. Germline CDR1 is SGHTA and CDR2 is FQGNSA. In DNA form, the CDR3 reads TGTGCCAGCAGCTTATTCACAGGGAGTTTTCTGGAGCAGTACTTC. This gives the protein CASSLFTGSFLEQYF. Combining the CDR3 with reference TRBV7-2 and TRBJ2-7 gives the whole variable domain GAGVSQSPSNKVTEKGKDVELRCDPISGHTALYWYRQSLGQGLEFLIYFQGNSAPDKSGLPSDRFSAERTGGSVSTLTIQRTQQEDSAVYLCASSLFTGSFLEQYFGPGTRLTVT.